This T cell receptor beta chain appears in the sequencing data of a study of T-cell memory formation after mild COVID-19. At the level of the study: For the most part, TCR clusters were specific to one donor. General observations from the study: From day 15 to 85, contracting clones were balanced between CD4 and CD8, whereas later expanders leaned toward CD4+. Some clones that responded were present in memory (sampled pre-infection), which suggests cross-reactive memory joined. Clones which contracted sat mainly in CM and EM if CD4+, and in EMRA if CD8+.

There are many counts of this clonotype. Its antigen is undetermined. From the 5' RACE reads, TCRdb called clonotypes with MiXCR, one entry per CDR3 protein. The top ten hold around 20% of the sample, which has hundreds of thousands of distinct CDR3 sequences, 15% to 20% seen once. Germline V CDR1 and CDR2: SGHRS, YFSETQ. V was pared by 4 bases and J by 5 bases, with 18 bases between. This CDR3 contains 15 residues. The sample was PBMCs or a T cell subset sorted from them (not recorded which). The V gene is TRBV5-1, the J gene TRBJ2-5; a possible D gene is TRBD2 (7 bases). The clonotype was recovered from a man aged 18 to 29 who had mild COVID-19 (a few samples of this study predate the infection). Cell type and time point are not known. CDR3 region: CASSVQGRGVETQYF. The CDR3 bases are TGCGCCAGCAGCGTGCAGGGGAGGGGAGTTGAGACCCAGTACTTC.